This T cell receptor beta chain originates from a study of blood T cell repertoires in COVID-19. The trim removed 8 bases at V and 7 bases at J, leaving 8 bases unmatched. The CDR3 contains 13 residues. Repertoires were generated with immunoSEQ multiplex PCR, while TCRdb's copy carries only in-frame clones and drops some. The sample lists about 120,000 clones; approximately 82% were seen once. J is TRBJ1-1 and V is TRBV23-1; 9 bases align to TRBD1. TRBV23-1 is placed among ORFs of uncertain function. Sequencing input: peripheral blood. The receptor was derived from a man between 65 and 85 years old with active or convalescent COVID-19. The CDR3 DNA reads TGCGCCAGCGACCCGGACAGGGGTGATGAAGCTTTCTTT. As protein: CASDPDRGDEAFF.